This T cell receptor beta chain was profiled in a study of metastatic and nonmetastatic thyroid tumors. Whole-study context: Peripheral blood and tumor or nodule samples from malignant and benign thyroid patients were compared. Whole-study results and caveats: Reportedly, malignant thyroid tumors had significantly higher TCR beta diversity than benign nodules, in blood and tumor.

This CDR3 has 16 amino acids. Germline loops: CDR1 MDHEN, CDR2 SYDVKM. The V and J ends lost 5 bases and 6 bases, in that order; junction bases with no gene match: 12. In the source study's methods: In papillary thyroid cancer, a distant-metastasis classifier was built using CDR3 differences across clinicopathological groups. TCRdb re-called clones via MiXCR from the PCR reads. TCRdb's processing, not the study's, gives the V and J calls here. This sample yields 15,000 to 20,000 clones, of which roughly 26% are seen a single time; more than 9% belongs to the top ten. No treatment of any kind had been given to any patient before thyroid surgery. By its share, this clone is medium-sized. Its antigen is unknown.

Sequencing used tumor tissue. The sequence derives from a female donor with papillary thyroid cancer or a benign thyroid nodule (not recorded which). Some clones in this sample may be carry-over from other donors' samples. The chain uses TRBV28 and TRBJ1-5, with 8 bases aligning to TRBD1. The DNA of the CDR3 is TGTGCCAGCAGTCCCCATGGTTCAGGGGGCAGTCAGCCCCAGCATTTT. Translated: CASSPHGSGGSQPQHF.